This TCR beta chain was observed in a study of shared clonotypes between healthy human individuals. Produced via immunoSEQ multiplex PCR; TCRdb's table is partial and in-frame only. The table has a few hundred thousand clones, 79% seen once. The CDR3 covers 14 residues. In germline, CDR1 is MNHNS, CDR2 SASEGT. V lost 2 bases to trimming and J lost 3 bases, with 11 bases between them. Donors, healthy HIV-negative adults, lacked recent acute infections or vaccinations. The chain joins TRBV6-1 to TRBJ2-7; D is unclear. Sequencing was carried out using PBMCs. The source of this sequence is a woman aged 40 to 49 in good health. Some clones in this sample may be carry-over from other donors' samples. This chain's CDR3 is CASSEFNTVYEQYF. CDR3 sequence (DNA): TGTGCCAGCAGTGAATTTAACACGGTCTACGAGCAGTACTTC.